The 9 T cell receptor beta chains below all came from one sample that was sequenced in a study of OX40 agonist ivuxolimab in advanced cancers. The data were produced by immunoSEQ multiplex PCR, yet TCRdb's version contains in-frame clones alone and is incomplete. The sample has around 51,000 clones, 65% to 85% seen once. The sample consisted of CD4+ or CD8+ T cells sorted from blood, taken in a trial of the OX40 agonist ivuxolimab. The receptors come from an adult with an advanced solid tumor such as melanoma, head and neck, liver or kidney cancer.

The chain employs TRBV5-1 and TRBJ1-2; maybe TRBD1 (6 bases). The CDR3 contains 18 residues. Germline CDR1 and CDR2: SGHRS and YFSETQ. V dropped 1 base and J dropped 2 bases, with 21 bases sitting between them. The CDR3 sequence: CASSLMAGDSRGNYGYTF. Written as DNA, the CDR3 is TGCGCCAGCAGCTTGATGGCTGGAGATTCAAGGGGGAACTATGGCTACACCTTC.

This chain connects TRBV5-1 to TRBJ2-2; D remains unclear. The germline gives CDR1 SGHRS, CDR2 YFSETQ. The CDR3 length is 15 residues. V lost 4 bases and J lost 4, with 14 bases in between. The CDR3 is CASSPVADRTGELFF. The CDR3 DNA follows: TGCGCCAGCAGCCCAGTGGCAGATCGCACCGGGGAGCTGTTTTTT.

The J gene is TRBJ2-2, the V gene TRBV11-2; 9 bases match TRBD1. From germline, CDR1 is SGHAT and CDR2 FQNNGV. V trimming: 7 bases; J trimming: 5 bases; junction bases outside the gene matches: 8. The CDR3 spans 15 residues. The CDR3 coding sequence is TGTGCCAGCACCATGGGGACAGGGCAGACCGGGGAGCTGTTTTTT. This sequence encodes CASTMGTGQTGELFF.

V usage is TRBV7-8 and J usage is TRBJ1-2, with D unclear. This CDR3 spans 13 amino acids. Trimming took 1 base from V and 6 from J, leaving 9 bases between them. The germline V gene has CDR1 SGHVS and CDR2 FQNEAQ. CDR3 loop: CASSLGLHDGYTF. The CDR3 DNA follows: TGTGCCAGCAGCTTAGGCCTCCACGATGGCTACACCTTC. Full variable domain (rest looked up from reference TRBV7-8 and TRBJ1-2): GAGVSQSPRYKVAKRGQDVALRCDPISGHVSLFWYQQALGQGPEFLTYFQNEAQLDKSGLPSDRFFAERPEGSVSTLKIQRTQQEDSAVYLCASSLGLHDGYTFGSGTRLTVV.

V and J are TRBV6-6 and TRBJ1-1; tentatively, D is TRBD1 (5 bases). The V and J ends lost 5 bases and 5 bases respectively, with 12 bases between them. Germline values: CDR1 MNHNY, CDR2 SVGAGI (reference sequence). There are 13 residues in the CDR3. The CDR3 coding sequence is TGTGCCAGCAGTAACGGGGGGAAAACTGAAGCTTTCTTT. Its translation is CASSNGGKTEAFF.

The gene calls are TRBV14 and TRBJ2-7; D gene ambiguous. V was pared by 0 bases and J by 3 bases, with 12 bases between. CDR1 and CDR2 from the germline V gene are SGHDN and FVKESK. The CDR3 extends over 15 amino acids. Here the CDR3 DNA reads TGTGCCAGCAGCCAAGATCTTGGGCAGTTCTACGAGCAGTACTTC. Translation: CASSQDLGQFYEQYF.

The count of this clone is one. The chain carries TRBV19 and TRBJ2-7; D gene ambiguous. CDR3 length equals 18 residues. Trimming pared 3 bases from V and 4 bases from J, leaving 25 bases between. CDR1 LNHDA and CDR2 SQIVND come from the germline V gene (reference sequence). The CDR3 bases are TGTGCCAGTAGTATTGGTGTCCACAGCCCAACCTATCAATACGAGCAGTACTTC. It yields the protein CASSIGVHSPTYQYEQYF.

The chain uses TRBV5-6 and TRBJ1-5, with a possible D match to TRBD1 (5 bases). The V gene's germline CDR1 is SGHDT and CDR2 YYEEEE. V gave up 0 bases and J gave up 9 bases, with 10 bases separating them. The length of the CDR3 is 13 residues. The CDR3 coding sequence is TGTGCCAGCAGCTTGGGGGAAACAGGGCCCCAGCATTTT. It codes for CASSLGETGPQHF.

As regards this clone: Other DNA sequences in the sample encode the same CDR3. This chain links TRBV11-2 with TRBJ1-1; D is unclear. Germline V lookup: CDR1 SGHAT, CDR2 FQNNGV. The V gene lost 2 bases and the J gene lost 2 bases, with 6 bases spanning the gap. This CDR3 region has 13 residues. The CDR3 coding sequence is TGTGCCAGCAGCTTAAGGGAAAACACTGAAGCTTTCTTT. Its translation: CASSLRENTEAFF.